What follows describes a single T cell receptor beta chain. The data were taken from a study of blood T cell repertoires in COVID-19. The CDR3 has 15 amino acids. Germline-derived CDR1 and CDR2 are SGHDT and YYEEEE. V shed 3 bases and J shed 9 bases, with 19 bases lying between them. Some clones are missing from TCRdb's copy, which holds only in-frame ones; the method was immunoSEQ multiplex PCR. The table lists tens of thousands of clones, more than 80% of them singletons. The sample comprised peripheral blood. This receptor was identified in a man in his fifties or sixties with active or convalescent COVID-19. This rearrangement joins TRBV5-6 to TRBJ2-1; a possible D gene is TRBD2 (6 bases). In nucleotides, the CDR3 is TGTGCCAGCAGCTGGAGGGCGAGGGTAGCCGTTGAGCAGTTCTTC. Translating gives CASSWRARVAVEQFF.